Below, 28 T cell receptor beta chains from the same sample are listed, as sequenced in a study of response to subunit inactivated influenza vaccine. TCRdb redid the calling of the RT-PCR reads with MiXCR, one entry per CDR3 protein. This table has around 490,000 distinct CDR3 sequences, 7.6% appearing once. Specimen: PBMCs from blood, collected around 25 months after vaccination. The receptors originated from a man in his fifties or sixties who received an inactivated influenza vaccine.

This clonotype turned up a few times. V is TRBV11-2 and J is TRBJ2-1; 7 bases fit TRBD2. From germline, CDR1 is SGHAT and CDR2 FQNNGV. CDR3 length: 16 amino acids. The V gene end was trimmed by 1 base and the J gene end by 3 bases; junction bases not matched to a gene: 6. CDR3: CASSLAAGDLYNEQFF. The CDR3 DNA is TGTGCCAGCAGCTTAGCGGCGGGAGACCTCTACAATGAGCAGTTCTTC.

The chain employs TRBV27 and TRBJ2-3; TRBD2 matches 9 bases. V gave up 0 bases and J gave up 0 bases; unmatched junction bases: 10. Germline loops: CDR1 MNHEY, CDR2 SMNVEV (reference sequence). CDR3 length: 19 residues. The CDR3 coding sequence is TGTGCCAGCAGTTTATCGCGCGGGAGGGCACCCACTAGCACAGATACGCAGTATTTT. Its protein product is CASSLSRGRAPTSTDTQYF.

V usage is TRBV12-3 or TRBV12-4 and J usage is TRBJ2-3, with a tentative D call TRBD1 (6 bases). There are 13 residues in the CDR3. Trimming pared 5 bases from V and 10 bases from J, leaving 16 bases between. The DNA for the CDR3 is TGTGCCAGCAGTCAAGGGCGCAGGGGAGCGCAGTATTTT. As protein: CASSQGRRGAQYF.

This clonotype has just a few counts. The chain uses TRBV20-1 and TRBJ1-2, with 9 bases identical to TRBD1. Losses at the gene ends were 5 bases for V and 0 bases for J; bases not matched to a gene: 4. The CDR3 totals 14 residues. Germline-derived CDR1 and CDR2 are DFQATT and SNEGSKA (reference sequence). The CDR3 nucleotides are TGCAGTGCTCCTACAGGGGGCGCTAACTATGGCTACACCTTC. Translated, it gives CSAPTGGANYGYTF.

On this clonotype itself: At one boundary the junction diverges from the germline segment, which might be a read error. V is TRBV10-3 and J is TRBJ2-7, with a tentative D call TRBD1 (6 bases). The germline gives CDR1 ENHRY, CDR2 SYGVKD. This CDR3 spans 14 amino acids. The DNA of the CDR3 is TGTGCCATCAGTGAGTCGGTCAGGGGAAACGATCAGTACTTC. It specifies CAISESVRGNDQYF.

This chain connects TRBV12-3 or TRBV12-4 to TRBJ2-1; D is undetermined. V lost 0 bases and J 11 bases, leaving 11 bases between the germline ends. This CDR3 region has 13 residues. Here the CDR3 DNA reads TGTGCCAGCAGTTTAGCGAATCCCCCAAAGCAGTTCTTC. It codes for CASSLANPPKQFF.

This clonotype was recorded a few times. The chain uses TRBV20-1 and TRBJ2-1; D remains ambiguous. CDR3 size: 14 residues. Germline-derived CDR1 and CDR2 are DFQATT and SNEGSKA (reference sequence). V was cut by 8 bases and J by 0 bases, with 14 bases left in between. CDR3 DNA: TGCAGTCCTCAACGAGACTCCTCCTACAATGAGCAGTTCTTC. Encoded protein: CSPQRDSSYNEQFF.

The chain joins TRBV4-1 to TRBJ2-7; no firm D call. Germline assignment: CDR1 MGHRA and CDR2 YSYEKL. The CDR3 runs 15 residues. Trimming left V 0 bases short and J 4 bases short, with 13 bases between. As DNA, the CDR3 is TGCGCCAGCAGCCAAGAGGCCCAGATTCTTTACGAGCAGTACTTC. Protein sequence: CASSQEAQILYEQYF.

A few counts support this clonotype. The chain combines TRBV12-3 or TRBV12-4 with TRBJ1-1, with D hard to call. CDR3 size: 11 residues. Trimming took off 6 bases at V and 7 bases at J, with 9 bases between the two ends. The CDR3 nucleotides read TGTGCCAGCAGCGAGACTTTTGAAGCTTTCTTT. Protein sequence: CASSETFEAFF.

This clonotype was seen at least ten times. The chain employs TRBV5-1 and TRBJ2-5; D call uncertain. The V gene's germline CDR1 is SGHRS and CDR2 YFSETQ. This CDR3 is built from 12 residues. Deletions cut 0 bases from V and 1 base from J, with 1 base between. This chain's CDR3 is CASSLAQETQYF. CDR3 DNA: TGCGCCAGCAGCTTGGCCCAAGAGACCCAGTACTTC.

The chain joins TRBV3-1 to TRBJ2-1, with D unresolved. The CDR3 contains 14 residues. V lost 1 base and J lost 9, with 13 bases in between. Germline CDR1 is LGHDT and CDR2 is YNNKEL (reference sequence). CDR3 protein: CASSQVGGVTEQFF. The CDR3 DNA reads TGTGCCAGCAGCCAAGTAGGTGGTGTTACTGAGCAGTTCTTC.

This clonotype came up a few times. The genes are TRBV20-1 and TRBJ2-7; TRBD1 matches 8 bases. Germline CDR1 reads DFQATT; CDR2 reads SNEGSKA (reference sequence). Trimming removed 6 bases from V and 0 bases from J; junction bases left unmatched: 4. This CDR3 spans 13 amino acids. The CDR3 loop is CSAPDRASYEQYF. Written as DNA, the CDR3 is TGCAGTGCACCGGACAGGGCCTCCTACGAGCAGTACTTC.

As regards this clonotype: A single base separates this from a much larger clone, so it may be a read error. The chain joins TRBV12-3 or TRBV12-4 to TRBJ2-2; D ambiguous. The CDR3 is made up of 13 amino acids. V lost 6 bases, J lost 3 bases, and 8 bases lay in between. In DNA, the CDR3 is TGTGCCAGCAGGTTGTACGACACCGGGGAGCTGTTTTTT. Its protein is CASRLYDTGELFF.

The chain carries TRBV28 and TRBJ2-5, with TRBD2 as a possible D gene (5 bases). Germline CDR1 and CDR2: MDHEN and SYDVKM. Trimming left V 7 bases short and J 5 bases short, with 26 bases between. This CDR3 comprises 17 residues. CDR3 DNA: TGTGCCAGCATCAACCACGGAGGCATATCCTCGCGGGAGACCCAGTACTTC. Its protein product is CASINHGGISSRETQYF. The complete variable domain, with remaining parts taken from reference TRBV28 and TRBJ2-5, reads DVKVTQSSRYLVKRTGEKVFLECVQDMDHENMFWYRQDPGLGLRLIYFSYDVKMKEKGDIPEGYSVSREKKERFSLILESASTNQTSMYLCASINHGGISSRETQYFGPGTRLLVL.

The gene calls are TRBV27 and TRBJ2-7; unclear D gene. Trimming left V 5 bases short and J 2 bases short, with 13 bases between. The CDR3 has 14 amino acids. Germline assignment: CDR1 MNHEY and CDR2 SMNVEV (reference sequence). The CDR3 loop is CASSPTVRPYEQYF. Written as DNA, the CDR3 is TGTGCCAGCAGTCCCACCGTTCGTCCCTACGAGCAGTACTTC.

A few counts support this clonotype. CDR3 nucleotides: TGTGCCAGCAGCCACCGCTGGAATGAAAAACTGTTTTTT. It translates to CASSHRWNEKLFF. The chain joins TRBV3-1 to TRBJ1-4; D ambiguous. Trimming pared 3 bases from V and 5 bases from J, leaving 7 bases between. This CDR3 comprises 13 residues. The V gene's germline CDR1 is LGHDT and CDR2 YNNKEL (reference sequence).

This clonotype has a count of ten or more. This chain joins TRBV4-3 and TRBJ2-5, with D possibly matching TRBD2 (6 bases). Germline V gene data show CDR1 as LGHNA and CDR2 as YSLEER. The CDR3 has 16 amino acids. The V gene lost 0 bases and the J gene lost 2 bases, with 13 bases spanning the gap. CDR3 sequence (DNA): TGCGCCAGCAGCCAAGAGTGGAGGGTAGGACAAGAGACCCAGTACTTC. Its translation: CASSQEWRVGQETQYF.

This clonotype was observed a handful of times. The CDR3 DNA reads TGTGCCGGAAGCCCGGGCGGGGCTATCCAAGAGACCCAGTACTTC. Encoded protein: CAGSPGGAIQETQYF. The chain links TRBV7-9 to TRBJ2-5, with D maybe TRBD2 (6 bases). The CDR3 spans 15 residues. Germline V gene data show CDR1 as SEHNR and CDR2 as FQNEAQ (reference sequence). The V end was cut by 11 bases, the J end by 1 base, with 20 bases between.

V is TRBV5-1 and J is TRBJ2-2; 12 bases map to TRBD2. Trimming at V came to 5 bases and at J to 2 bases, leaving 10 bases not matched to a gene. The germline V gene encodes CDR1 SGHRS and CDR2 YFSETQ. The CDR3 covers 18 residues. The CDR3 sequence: CASRFGLAGYSNTGELFF. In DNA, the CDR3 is TGCGCCAGCAGATTCGGACTAGCGGGATACTCAAACACCGGGGAGCTGTTTTTT. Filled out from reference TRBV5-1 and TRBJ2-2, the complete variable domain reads KAGVTQTPRYLIKTRGQQVTLSCSPISGHRSVSWYQQTPGQGLQFLFEYFSETQRNKGNFPGRFSGRQFSNSRSEMNVSTLELGDSALYLCASRFGLAGYSNTGELFFGEGSRLTVL.

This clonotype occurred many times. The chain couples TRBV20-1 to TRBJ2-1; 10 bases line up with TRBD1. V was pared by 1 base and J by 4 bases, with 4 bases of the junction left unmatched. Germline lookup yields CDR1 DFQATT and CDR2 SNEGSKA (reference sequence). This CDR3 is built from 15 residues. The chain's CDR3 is CSARVDRGVYNEQFF. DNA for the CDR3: TGCAGTGCTAGAGTGGACAGGGGGGTATACAATGAGCAGTTCTTC.

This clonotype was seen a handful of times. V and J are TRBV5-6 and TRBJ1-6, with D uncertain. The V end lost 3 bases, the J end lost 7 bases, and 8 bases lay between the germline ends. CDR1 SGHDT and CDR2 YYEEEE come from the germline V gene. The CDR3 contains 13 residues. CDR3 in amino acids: CASSSRWNSPLHF. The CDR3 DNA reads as TGTGCCAGCAGCTCGCGTTGGAATTCACCCCTCCACTTT.

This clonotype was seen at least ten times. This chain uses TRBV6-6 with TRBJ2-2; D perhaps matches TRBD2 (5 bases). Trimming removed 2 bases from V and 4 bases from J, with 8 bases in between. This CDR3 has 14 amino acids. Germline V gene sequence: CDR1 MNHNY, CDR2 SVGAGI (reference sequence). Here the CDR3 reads CASSYGLSTGELFF. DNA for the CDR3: TGTGCCAGCAGTTACGGACTGTCCACCGGGGAGCTGTTTTTT.

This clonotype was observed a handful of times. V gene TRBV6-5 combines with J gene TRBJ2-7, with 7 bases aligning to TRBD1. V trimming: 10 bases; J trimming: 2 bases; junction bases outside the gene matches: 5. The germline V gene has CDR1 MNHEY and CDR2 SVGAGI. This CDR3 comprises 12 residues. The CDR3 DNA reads TGTGCCATAGGGGGCGGTCCCTACGAGCAGTACTTC. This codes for CAIGGGPYEQYF.

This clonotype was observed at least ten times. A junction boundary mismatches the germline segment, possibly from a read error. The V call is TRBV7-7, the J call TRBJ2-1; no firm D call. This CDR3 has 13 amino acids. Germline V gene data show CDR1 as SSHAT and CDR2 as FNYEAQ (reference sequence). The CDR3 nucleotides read TGTGCTAGCAGCTTATTGCCTAACGATGAGCAGTTCTTC. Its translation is CASSLLPNDEQFF.

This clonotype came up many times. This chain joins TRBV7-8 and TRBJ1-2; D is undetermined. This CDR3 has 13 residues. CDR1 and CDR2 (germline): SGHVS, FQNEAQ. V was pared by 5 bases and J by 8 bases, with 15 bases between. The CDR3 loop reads CASSPRVGQGYTF. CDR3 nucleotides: TGTGCCAGCAGCCCGAGAGTGGGTCAGGGCTACACCTTC.

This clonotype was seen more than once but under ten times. CDR3 loop: CASSPRGGLSTDTQYF. The CDR3 bases are TGTGCCAGCAGCCCGCGGGGGGGATTGAGCACAGATACGCAGTATTTT. The chain couples TRBV7-8 to TRBJ2-3; TRBD2 aligns across 9 bases. The germline CDR1 and CDR2 sequences are SGHVS and FQNEAQ. Trimming at V came to 5 bases and at J to 0 bases, leaving 6 bases not matched to a gene. The CDR3 contains 16 residues. Full variable domain (outside the CDR3, taken from reference TRBV7-8 and TRBJ2-3): GAGVSQSPRYKVAKRGQDVALRCDPISGHVSLFWYQQALGQGPEFLTYFQNEAQLDKSGLPSDRFFAERPEGSVSTLKIQRTQQEDSAVYLCASSPRGGLSTDTQYFGPGTRLTVL.

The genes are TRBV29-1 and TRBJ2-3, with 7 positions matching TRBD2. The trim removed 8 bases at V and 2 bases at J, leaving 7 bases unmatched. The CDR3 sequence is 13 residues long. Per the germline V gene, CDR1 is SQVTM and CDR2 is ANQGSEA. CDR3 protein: CSSTAGNTDTQYF. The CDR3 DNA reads TGCAGCTCGACAGCGGGAAACACAGATACGCAGTATTTT.

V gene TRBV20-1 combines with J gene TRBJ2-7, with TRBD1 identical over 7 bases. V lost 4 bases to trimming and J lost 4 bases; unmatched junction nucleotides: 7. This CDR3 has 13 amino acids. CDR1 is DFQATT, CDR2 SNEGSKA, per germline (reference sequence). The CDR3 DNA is TGCAGTGCTACTAACAGGGGAAGTTACGAGCAGTACTTC. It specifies CSATNRGSYEQYF.